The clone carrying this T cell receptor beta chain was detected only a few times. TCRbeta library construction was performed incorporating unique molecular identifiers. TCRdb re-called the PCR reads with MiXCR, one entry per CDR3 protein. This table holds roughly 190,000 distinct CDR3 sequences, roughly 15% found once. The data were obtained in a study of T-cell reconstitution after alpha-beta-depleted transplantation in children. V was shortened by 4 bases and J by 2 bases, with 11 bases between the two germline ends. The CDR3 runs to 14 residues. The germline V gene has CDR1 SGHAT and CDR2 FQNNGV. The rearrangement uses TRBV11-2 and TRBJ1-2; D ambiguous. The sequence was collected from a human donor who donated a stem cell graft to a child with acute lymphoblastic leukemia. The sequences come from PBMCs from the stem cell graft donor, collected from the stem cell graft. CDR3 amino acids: CASSSPEGNYGYTF. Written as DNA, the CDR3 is TGTGCCAGCAGCTCCCCGGAGGGCAACTATGGCTACACCTTC.